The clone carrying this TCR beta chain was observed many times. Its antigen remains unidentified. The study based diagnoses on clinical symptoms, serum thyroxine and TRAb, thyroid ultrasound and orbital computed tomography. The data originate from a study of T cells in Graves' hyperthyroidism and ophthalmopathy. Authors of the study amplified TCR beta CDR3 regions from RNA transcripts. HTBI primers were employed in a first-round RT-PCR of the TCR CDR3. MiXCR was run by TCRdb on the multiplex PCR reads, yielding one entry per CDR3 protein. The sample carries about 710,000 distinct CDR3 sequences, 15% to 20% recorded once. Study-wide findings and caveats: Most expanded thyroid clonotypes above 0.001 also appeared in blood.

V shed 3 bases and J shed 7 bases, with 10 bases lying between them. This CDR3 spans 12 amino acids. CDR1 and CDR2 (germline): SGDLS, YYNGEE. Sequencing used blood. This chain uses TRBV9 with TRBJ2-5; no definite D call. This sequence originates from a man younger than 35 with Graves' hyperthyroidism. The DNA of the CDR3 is TGTGCCAGCAGCGCCGCTTACGGGACCCAGTACTTC. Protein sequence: CASSAAYGTQYF.